Listed here are 6 T cell receptor beta chains from one sample, sequenced in a study of cytomegalovirus exposure and HLA in healthy donors. The PCR was carried out with 60 Vbeta primers and 13 Jbeta primers. Produced via immunoSEQ multiplex PCR; TCRdb's table is partial and in-frame only. The data hold 100,000 to 150,000 clones, with about three quarters observed a single time. The specimen was PBMCs. Every receptor here comes from a man aged 25-45 years in good health and CMV-seronegative.

This clone was counted a few times. This chain uses TRBV6-1 with TRBJ1-2, with 7 bases matching TRBD1. Unmatched junction bases numbered 10, after V lost 6 bases and J lost 6 bases. The length of the CDR3 is 14 residues. Per the germline V gene, CDR1 is MNHNS and CDR2 is SASEGT. CDR3 region: CASSLRDRVNGYTF. CDR3 nucleotide sequence: TGTGCCAGCAGCTTGCGAGACAGGGTAAATGGCTACACCTTC.

The chain recombines TRBV19 with TRBJ2-5; TRBD1 matches 7 bases. The trim removed 5 bases at V and 5 bases at J, leaving 20 bases unmatched. CDR3 length: 18 amino acids. Germline V gene lookup returns CDR1 LNHDA and CDR2 SQIVND (reference sequence). The CDR3 loop reads CASSFSRGGARFRETQYF. CDR3 nucleotide sequence: TGTGCCAGTAGTTTTTCACGAGGGGGCGCAAGGTTTCGGGAGACCCAGTACTTC.

This rearrangement joins TRBV10-3 to TRBJ2-7, with TRBD2 identical over 15 bases. From germline, CDR1 is ENHRY and CDR2 SYGVKD. CDR3 length equals 18 residues. After removal of 5 bases from V and 2 bases from J, the junction contained 10 bases not matched to a gene. CDR3 amino acids: CAISNPVGLAGGPYEQYF. The CDR3 region has the DNA TGTGCCATCAGTAATCCGGTCGGACTAGCGGGGGGGCCCTACGAGCAGTACTTC.

In this sample, this clone turned up once. The chain joins TRBV27 to TRBJ2-5, with 9 nucleotides matching TRBD1. The CDR3 consists of 12 residues. The junction had 5 bases not matched to a gene; V was cut back by 9 bases and J by 6 bases. From germline, CDR1 is MNHEY and CDR2 SMNVEV (reference sequence). The CDR3 loop reads CASKTGGKTQYF. The CDR3 DNA follows: TGTGCCAGTAAGACAGGGGGAAAGACCCAGTACTTC.

V usage is TRBV7-3 and J usage is TRBJ2-3; D is possibly TRBD2 (5 bases). Germline V gives CDR1 SGHTA, CDR2 FQGTGA. The ends were cut back, 4 bases at V and 1 base at J, with 15 bases in the middle. The CDR3 extends over 16 amino acids. The CDR3 DNA reads TGTGCCAGCAGCTCACCAGGAGCGGTGGGCACAGATACGCAGTATTTT. This codes for CASSSPGAVGTDTQYF.

This chain connects TRBV5-1 to TRBJ1-1; the D is unclear. Looked up from germline, CDR1 is SGHRS and CDR2 is YFSETQ. Trimming pared 4 bases from V and 6 bases from J, leaving 19 bases between. The CDR3 is 15 residues long. DNA of the CDR3: TGCGCCAGCAGCCTGGACGTAGCGGGAGGGTCTGAAGCTTTCTTT. It codes for CASSLDVAGGSEAFF.